The next 16 T cell receptor beta chains were all read from a single sample in a study of molecular identifiers for immune sequencing clone quantification. In TCRdb, the PCR reads were re-called with MiXCR into one record per CDR3 protein. In the table there are about 320,000 distinct CDR3 sequences, roughly 23% of which are singletons. Sequenced input: naive CD8+ T cells from blood, with Jurkat cell RNA spiked in. Specified subset: FACS-sorted CD8+CD4-CCR7+CD45RA+ naive T cells. The origin of the receptors is a human donor in good health. Some libraries in this study had Jurkat cell RNA spiked in.

For this clonotype: It may be a read error: a sequence one base away is much more abundant. This chain links TRBV4-3 with TRBJ2-7; maybe TRBD1 (5 bases). The CDR3 contains 14 residues. Germline loops: CDR1 LGHNA, CDR2 YSLEER. This CDR3 reads CASSLGARSCEQYF. Written as DNA, the CDR3 is TGCGCCAGCAGCCTAGGGGCGAGATCCTGCGAGCAGTACTTC.

This rearrangement joins TRBV2 to TRBJ2-3; 7 bases map to TRBD2. Trimming removed 4 bases from V and 4 bases from J; junction bases left unmatched: 11. In germline, CDR1 is SNHLY, CDR2 FYNNEI. The CDR3 spans 16 residues. The DNA of the CDR3 is TGTGCCAGCAGTGGAGCTTTCAGCGGGAATGCAGATACGCAGTATTTT. This translates into CASSGAFSGNADTQYF.

This chain joins TRBV12-5 and TRBJ2-5; unclear D gene. The CDR3 length is 13 residues. Germline CDR1 LGHNT, CDR2 FRNRAP. V was clipped by 8 bases and J by 2 bases, with 12 bases between them. The CDR3 is CASSLDEQETQYF. The CDR3, as DNA: TGTGCTAGTAGCCTGGACGAACAAGAGACCCAGTACTTC.

Remarks on this clonotype: Given a much more abundant clone one base away, this may be a read error. This chain links TRBV7-7 with TRBJ2-3; D is possibly TRBD2 (6 bases). CDR1 SSHAT and CDR2 FNYEAQ come from the germline V gene (reference sequence). The length of the CDR3 is 15 residues. The CDR3 nucleotides read TGTGCCGGCAGCACCGGGACTGATAACCCAGATACGCAGTATTTT. It encodes CAGSTGTDNPDTQYF.

V and J are TRBV7-9 and TRBJ2-7; no firm D call. Per germline, CDR1 SEHNR and CDR2 FQNEAQ (reference sequence). The CDR3 extends over 13 amino acids. V was cut by 1 base and J by 3 bases, with 7 bases left in between. The DNA of the CDR3 is TGTGCCAGCAGCTTAGAGCCCGGCTACGAGCAGTACTTC. It encodes CASSLEPGYEQYF.

This clonotype came up many times. The rearrangement uses TRBV7-9 and TRBJ2-5; the D gene is possibly TRBD1 (6 bases). CDR3 length: 16 residues. Germline CDR1 is SEHNR and CDR2 is FQNEAQ (reference sequence). Trimming took 5 bases from V and 5 from J, leaving 21 bases between them. CDR3 residues: CASSPPGNRAEETQYF. CDR3 coding DNA: TGTGCCAGCAGCCCCCCTGGTAACAGGGCGGAGGAGACCCAGTACTTC. The variable domain in full, completed from reference TRBV7-9 and TRBJ2-5, reads DTGVSQNPRHKITKRGQNVTFRCDPISEHNRLYWYRQTLGQGPEFLTYFQNEAQLEKSRLLSDRFSAERPKGSFSTLEIQRTEQGDSAMYLCASSPPGNRAEETQYFGPGTRLLVL.

This clonotype has more than one count but fewer than ten. The chain links TRBV5-8 to TRBJ1-1; D not certain. Germline V gene lookup returns CDR1 SGHTS and CDR2 YDEGEE. V was shortened by 2 bases and J by 2 bases, with 19 bases between the two germline ends. CDR3 length: 17 residues. The CDR3 loop is CASSLTPERALNTEAFF. The CDR3 DNA reads TGTGCCAGCAGCTTAACCCCGGAGAGGGCCCTAAACACTGAAGCTTTCTTT.

This clonotype was detected many times. The chain links TRBV28 to TRBJ1-5, with a weak D call TRBD1 (5 bases). The germline CDR1 and CDR2 sequences are MDHEN and SYDVKM. V was trimmed by 7 bases and J by 2 bases, leaving 15 bases between them. The CDR3 is made up of 15 amino acids. CDR3 amino acids: CASIYQGLRNQPQHF. DNA for the CDR3: TGTGCCAGCATATACCAGGGTTTGCGCAATCAGCCCCAGCATTTT.

This clonotype showed up many times. CDR3 nucleotides: TGTGCCAGCAGCTTGGTCCCAGGGGGCGCTGGGGCCAACGTCCTGACTTTC. Translation gives CASSLVPGGAGANVLTF. The chain carries TRBV5-4 and TRBJ2-6; TRBD1 agrees at 8 bases. J lost 2 bases, V lost 0 bases, and 4 bases had no gene match. The CDR3 is 17 residues long. The germline V gene encodes CDR1 SGHNT and CDR2 YYREEE (reference sequence).

At least ten counts were recorded for this clonotype. The V gene is TRBV2, the J gene TRBJ1-3; TRBD1 agrees at 8 bases. The germline V gene has CDR1 SNHLY and CDR2 FYNNEI. The CDR3 length is 15 residues. J gave up 0 bases and V 5 bases, and 3 bases lay outside the gene matches. The CDR3 nucleotides are TGTGCCAGCAGTCGGACAGGGCGCTCTGGAAACACCATATATTTT. The encoded protein is CASSRTGRSGNTIYF.

In this sample, this clonotype turned up many times. The chain uses TRBV6-2 or TRBV6-3 and TRBJ2-1, with D unclear. Germline V CDR1 and CDR2: MNHEY, SVGEGT. The CDR3 spans 13 residues. Deletions cut 2 bases from V and 7 bases from J, with 9 bases between. CDR3 DNA: TGTGCCAGCAGTTACACCAACGGGAATGAGCAGTTCTTC. It is translated as CASSYTNGNEQFF.

At least ten counts were recorded for this clonotype. The chain links TRBV4-3 to TRBJ2-2; no definite D call. The CDR3 extends over 15 amino acids. V shed 4 bases and J shed 6 bases, with 15 bases lying between them. Germline loops: CDR1 LGHNA, CDR2 YSLEER. As DNA, the CDR3 is TGCGCCAGCAGCCCCGTCGATAACGCTTCCGGGGAGCTGTTTTTT. Residues: CASSPVDNASGELFF.

Turning to this clonotype: The junction and the germline gene differ at one end; a read error may be behind it. This chain links TRBV11-2 with TRBJ1-4; 7 bases map to TRBD1. The CDR3 extends over 14 amino acids. CDR1 is SGHAT and CDR2 is FQNNGV in the germline V gene. The chain's CDR3 is CASSLFAGGEKLLF. The DNA of the CDR3 is TGTGCCAGCAGCTTATTCGCAGGGGGTGAAAAACTGCTTTTT.

This clonotype was counted many times. The gene calls are TRBV19 and TRBJ1-1; no clear D. The CDR3 is 13 amino acids. Per the germline V gene, CDR1 is LNHDA and CDR2 is SQIVND (reference sequence). V was shortened by 3 bases and J by 3 bases, with 8 bases between the two germline ends. The CDR3 DNA reads as TGTGCCAGTAGTATGGGGTACGACACTGAAGCTTTCTTT. This translates into CASSMGYDTEAFF.

This clonotype appeared a single time. At one end, the junction sequence differs from germline, possibly due to a read error. This rearrangement joins TRBV20-1 to TRBJ2-3; 9 bases line up with TRBD1. Germline V gives CDR1 DFQATT, CDR2 SNEGSKA (reference sequence). The CDR3 extends over 15 amino acids. The chain's CDR3 is CSTRVRGQGSDTQYF. The CDR3 DNA sequence: TGCAGTACTAGAGTTAGGGGACAGGGCTCAGATACGCAGTATTTT.

This clonotype was found a few times. This chain connects TRBV20-1 to TRBJ2-6; TRBD1 agrees at 7 bases. J was trimmed by 0 bases and V by 4 bases; bases with no gene match: 9. The CDR3 runs to 17 residues. Germline assignment: CDR1 DFQATT and CDR2 SNEGSKA (reference sequence). CDR3 loop: CSATSGTDNSGANVLTF. For the CDR3, the DNA is TGCAGTGCTACTTCCGGGACAGACAACTCTGGGGCCAACGTCCTGACTTTC.